Detailed here is one T cell receptor beta chain. It has no known antigen specificity. No much larger clone exists at a distance of one base, and base qualities are not known. The cohort comprised hundreds of healthy bone marrow donors. Cohort members were all nominally healthy when sampled, although unrecorded immune exposures were likely present. The donor tested CMV seropositive and was one of the 289 seropositive cohort members. Each donor provided a peripheral blood sample, and peripheral blood mononuclear cells were used for TCR beta sequencing. The Qiagen DNeasy Blood Extraction Kit was used to extract genomic DNA from the blood cell samples. The library relied on the immunoSEQ multiplex PCR assay. The multiplex PCR relied on a mix of 60 forward primers for TCR Vbeta segments and 13 reverse primers for TCR Jbeta segments. The CDR3 region of rearranged TCR beta genes was amplified from genomic DNA with a multiplex PCR assay. The Illumina HiSeq System was used to sequence the amplified TCR beta libraries as 87-base-pair reads. The authors processed their data as follows. A later analysis counted about 76 million unique TCR beta chains across the 640 or so repertoires, and some 11 million of these chains were shared by at least two donors. Raw reads were error-corrected and collapsed into unique sequences with a nearest-neighbor algorithm that merged closely related sequences to remove PCR and sequencing errors. To assign V, D and J gene segments, CDR3 sequences were aligned to IMGT reference sequences. For a sequence to be retained, a match of at least six nucleotides was required to both a V gene segment and a J gene segment. A rearrangement counted as productive if the CDR3 had no stop codons and remained in frame with V and J, and every other rearrangement counted as non-productive. Following IMGT convention, CDR3 was defined as the stretch from the second conserved V-encoded cysteine up to the conserved J-encoded phenylalanine. The earlier analysis of a few hundred of the donors excluded sequences that lacked an unambiguous match to a single V gene segment. In an earlier analysis of approximately 500 of the donors, a V segment was called functional when productive rearrangements were above 56.7%, and segregating when the standard deviation between donors exceeded 5%. A statistical classification framework was built to diagnose cytomegalovirus status from the catalog of TCR beta chain sequences. V and J gene assignment, in a later analysis, came from comparing TCR nucleotide sequences with IMGT/GENE-DB human TR gene sequences. The TCRdist pipeline was used in a later analysis to assign CDR3 sequences and most-parsimonious VDJ recombination scenarios. In a later analysis, each TCR beta chain was defined by its CDR3 amino acid sequence together with its V-gene family, and reads without a unique V-gene family were excluded. In a later analysis, 450 to 600 highly shared, low-generation-probability nucleotide sequences were removed to address suspected cross-contamination and a sequencing artifact. In a later analysis, a clonal expansion index was calculated for each public chain from normalized within-repertoire ranks of inferred template counts. In a later analysis, generation probabilities were computed using a VDJ recombination model fitted to out-of-frame rearrangements, and the results were checked against IGoR. Hypergeometric tests were used in a later analysis to score TCR-TCR, TCR-HLA and TCR-CMV co-occurrence, with a repertoire-size bias correction applied to the TCR pairs. In a later analysis, false discovery rates were estimated by permuting HLA or CMV assignments 20 times. In a later analysis, co-occurring TCRs were grouped using DBSCAN, with TCRdist sequence similarity added in when clustering inside HLA-allele-positive subsets. Co-occurrence clustering excluded repertoires with fewer than 30,000 or more than 120,000 public chains, plus five with anomalous nucleotide sharing. The table was pulled from immuneACCESS by TCRdb, which kept in-frame rearrangements only. Such tables lose some clones; where checked, under half of the loss comes from unresolved V genes, and the rest has no known cause. For V, J and clone size, that table is used; D and trimming come from the DNA. The sample contains tens of thousands of clones, about two thirds of them found a single time. The top ten hold 8.5% to 10% of the sample.

This sample was included in a study of cytomegalovirus exposure and HLA in healthy donors (dated by TCRdb to about 2017). With respect to the entire study: An earlier analysis of some 600 of the donors reported under 300 Gb of sequence data and 95 million to 140 million unique TCR beta sequences obtained from approximately 180 million T cells. Roughly 290 gigabases of sequencing data and approximately 92 million unique TCR sequences made up an early release that covered approximately 700 HLA-typed donors. Of the 398 genotyped donors, 65% to 90% were placed in the genetic ancestry cluster associated with self-reported Caucasian donors. The study was designed to test whether signatures of past pathogen exposure could be identified by cataloging public T cell receptors. The study profiled the T cell repertoires of hundreds of subjects by immunosequencing and related them to cytomegalovirus serostatus. In addition to the first cohort of approximately 650 subjects, a separate validation cohort of 120 different subjects was used. To predict cytomegalovirus infection status, the study combined high-throughput TCR immunosequencing, statistical association of individual TCRs with disease status, and machine learning. A later analysis re-examined previously published TCR beta repertoires from several hundred donors and added high-resolution HLA genotyping to investigate patterns of TCR occurrence. In the later analysis, no new phenotypic data were used to find candidate immune exposures; instead, reliance was placed on TCR beta sequences and their occurrence across donors. In an earlier analysis of a few hundred of the donors, high-throughput TCR beta sequencing was used to judge whether each TCR beta V gene segment behaved as functional or pseudogenic. Donor age, sex, ethnicity and CMV serostatus were collected together with the repertoire data. A later genetic analysis used genome-wide SNP genotypes for about 65% of the 666 donors, treating that subset as a discovery cohort. Every repertoire in the discovery cohort had been generated on one and the same sequencing platform. HLA typing covered class I and class II loci at four-digit resolution. The number of typed donors differed by locus: about 620-640 for A, B, C, DRB1 and DQB1; some 500 for DQA1; approximately 600 for DPA1; and 450 to 480 for DPB1. Roughly 5 DR-DQ haplotypes were treated as single units for association and clustering because of strong linkage in the cohort. Among a few hundred genotyped donors of the cohort, an average of about 240,000 unique TCR beta nucleotide sequences were sequenced per donor, about a sixth of them non-productive.

Results the study describes overall, beyond this receptor: The presence/absence analyses assumed that sequencing depth was roughly uniform across donors, and that assumption may not be true. In a later analysis, 15,000 to 20,000 TCR beta sequences were associated with specific HLA alleles at a false discovery rate of 0.05. A group of highly shared sequence variants was considered likely to be a technical artifact of the sequencing pipeline. This cohort had only TCR beta chains sequenced, and the lack of alpha or paired-chain data limited which features could be detected. A later analysis found that most CMV-associated TCR beta chains appeared HLA-restricted, with HLA associations seemingly driven largely by CMV exposure. In a later genetic analysis, fewer N-insertions in productive TCRs were reported among donors in an Asian-associated ancestry cluster than the approximately 710-donor mean. Three of the identified cytomegalovirus-associated TCR beta chains were confirmed in vitro to be specific for cytomegalovirus antigens. The study listed 164 TCR beta chains as associated with cytomegalovirus. In a later analysis, HLA-associated TCR beta chains showed more clonal expansion and lower generation probabilities than non-associated chains that were equally common. Around 16 rarely observed V segments, including chromosome 9 orphons, were excluded from the earlier analysis of some 590 of the donors because counts were too low. An earlier analysis of approximately 570 of the donors showed that most TCR beta V segments appeared in productive rearrangements either about 87% or about 30% of the time, which broadly matched IMGT annotations. Correlated functional status among segregating V segments might be attributable to linkage disequilibrium, but an unknown experimental factor could not be ruled out. Most TCR sequences were observed very rarely across donors, whereas some public TCRs were present in many individuals. The 87-base-pair reads could not distinguish some IMGT-functional V segments, including TRBV6-2 and TRBV6-3, so those segments were excluded. According to the authors, the approach could potentially be generalized to other disease states and immunological phenotypes. In a later analysis, several top co-occurrence clusters were reported to appear linked to parvovirus B19, influenza, CMV and Epstein-Barr virus. Immune exposure information for the cohort was limited to CMV serostatus. The classifier was reported to diagnose cytomegalovirus status with high specificity and sensitivity in both the original cohort and the validation cohort. In a later genetic analysis, a missense DCLRE1C variant was associated with V-gene and J-gene trimming of TCR beta chains, and the association was replicated in an independent cohort. Strong co-occurrence of HLA alleles, especially DR and DQ, made assigning TCR associations to individual alleles difficult. Because some donors lacked HLA typing at each locus, the association tests relied only on the typed subset. In a later analysis, TCR association rates were found to vary across HLA loci, with the most associated TCRs seen for DRB1 alleles and the fewest for HLA-C alleles. A further reported finding was that TCR beta sequences accurately predicted the HLA-A and HLA-B alleles for most subjects in the first cohort.

CDR1 and CDR2, per the germline V gene (reference sequence), are WNHNN and SYGVQD. The CDR3 sequence holds 14 residues, the cysteine and phenylalanine included. CDR3 DNA is the only sequence kept; it has 42 bases, read in frame from the first base. V is pruned by 3 bases and J by 5 bases, leaving 4 bases of the junction without a gene match. Sequences were obtained from PBMCs. Recombination connected TRBV10-1 to TRBJ2-1, and TRBD2 aligns with 7 junction nucleotides. The receptor was derived from a woman aged 50 to 60 in good health and CMV-seropositive. The CDR3 is CASSDGGINNEQFF. The base sequence is TGCGCCAGCAGTGACGGGGGGATAAACAATGAGCAGTTCTTC.